This is a list of T cell receptor beta chains from one sample in a study of blood T cell repertoires in COVID-19. The repertoire was sequenced with immunoSEQ multiplex PCR; TCRdb's copy has only in-frame clones and lacks some. The sample has some 150,000 clones, approximately 80% seen once. Sequenced material: peripheral blood. Receptors originate from a human donor in a cohort sampled during active COVID-19. CDR3s include the opening cysteine and the closing phenylalanine or tryptophan. Each record gives: D gene, V gene, J gene, clone size, CDR3 DNA, CDR3 protein. A D gene is named only where the DNA matches it firmly. Clone size is not always given. Where it is, it says once, few, many or a class for expanded clones.

TRBD2	TRBV7-3	TRBJ2-3	-	TGTGCCAGCAGCCGCACTAGCGGGGGTTTAGATACGCAGTATTTT	CASSRTSGGLDTQYF
-	TRBV18	TRBJ2-5	-	TGTGCCAGCTCTCCCCGGACTATCAAGGAGACCCAGTACTTC	CASSPRTIKETQYF
-	TRBV19	TRBJ2-2	-	TGTGCCAGTAGTATAGGGGGAGTGGCCGGGGAGCTGTTTTTT	CASSIGGVAGELFF
-	TRBV11-3	TRBJ1-1	-	TGTGCCAGCAGCTTAGATGGGGGGAAGAACACTGAAGCTTTCTTT	CASSLDGGKNTEAFF
-	TRBV7-3	TRBJ1-2	-	TGTGCCAGCAGCATTACGGGACTCCGGGGCGGGGGCTACACCTTC	CASSITGLRGGGYTF
-	TRBV6-5	TRBJ1-5	-	TGTGCCAGCACCCCCGAGGGCGTTCAGCCCCAGCATTTT	CASTPEGVQPQHF
TRBD1	TRBV7-2	TRBJ1-5	-	TGTGCCAGCAGCTCTGGGACAGGGAATCAGCCCCAGCATTTT	CASSSGTGNQPQHF
-	TRBV27	TRBJ2-5	-	TGTGCCAGCAGAGATACAGGGCTGGGGACCCAGTACTTC	CASRDTGLGTQYF
TRBD1	TRBV19	TRBJ1-3	-	TGTGCCAGTAGTACTTCGACAGGGGGCACTGGAAACACCATATATTTT	CASSTSTGGTGNTIYF
-	TRBV15	TRBJ2-5	-	TGTGCCACCAGCAGAGAGGGCAGCCGACAAGAGACCCAGTACTTC	CATSREGSRQETQYF
TRBD1	TRBV7-9	TRBJ2-1	-	TGTGCCAGCAGCTTAGCGGGGGACAGTTCTTACAATGAGCAGTTCTTC	CASSLAGDSSYNEQFF
-	TRBV12-3/TRBV12-4	TRBJ1-1	-	TGTGCCAGCAGTTTAGATTTCAGCACTGAAGCTTTCTTT	CASSLDFSTEAFF
TRBD2	TRBV5-1	TRBJ2-3	-	TGCGCCAGCACCCTAGCGGGAACCACAGATACGCAGTATTTT	CASTLAGTTDTQYF
-	TRBV14	TRBJ2-2	-	TGTGCCAGCAGCCAACCGGCGGGCCCCGGCACCGGGGAGCTGTTTTTT	CASSQPAGPGTGELFF
TRBD2	TRBV9	TRBJ2-1	few	TGTGCCAGCAGCCAGCCAGCGGGAGGAGTCCATGAGCAGTTCTTC	CASSQPAGGVHEQFF
TRBD1	TRBV18	TRBJ1-5	-	TGTGCCAGCTCACCGACAGGGGCCAATCAGCCCCAGCATTTT	CASSPTGANQPQHF
-	TRBV14	TRBJ2-2	-	TGTGCCAGCAGCCTAGGAACAGGGCGCACCGGGGAGCTGTTTTTT	CASSLGTGRTGELFF
TRBD1	TRBV28	TRBJ1-2	-	TGTGCCAGCAGTTTAGGCGGACAGGGGGTTGGGGGCTACACCTTC	CASSLGGQGVGGYTF
TRBD2	TRBV9	TRBJ2-1	-	TGTGCCAGCAGCTCTCGGGAGGGCCTTTACAATGAGCAGTTCTTC	CASSSREGLYNEQFF
TRBD1	TRBV19	TRBJ1-6	-	TGTGCCAGTAGTGTCCAGCAGGGGGTAAAGAATTCACCCCTCCACTTT	CASSVQQGVKNSPLHF
-	TRBV29-1	TRBJ1-1	-	TGCAGCGTTGAAAGTTCGGGGTGGGGAAACACTGAAGCTTTCTTT	CSVESSGWGNTEAFF
TRBD1	TRBV13	TRBJ1-5	-	TGTGCCAGCAGCCCAGGGGGCCAAAATCAGCCCCAGCATTTT	CASSPGGQNQPQHF
TRBD1	TRBV7-9	TRBJ2-7	-	TGTGCCAGCAGACCACAGGGGGCGGGTGAGCAGTACTTC	CASRPQGAGEQYF
TRBD2	TRBV5-1	TRBJ2-7	once	TGCGCCAGCAGCTTGCCAGCGGGGGGCTTTAGCGAGCAGTACTTC	CASSLPAGGFSEQYF
TRBD1	TRBV19	TRBJ1-2	-	TGTGCCAGTAGTATCAAAGGGGGCGCGGGAGGCTACACCTTC	CASSIKGGAGGYTF
-	TRBV2	TRBJ2-6	-	TGTGCCAGCAAGTTATACTGGAGCTCTGGGGCCAACGTCCTGACTTTC	CASKLYWSSGANVLTF
TRBD2	TRBV10-3	TRBJ2-5	-	TGTGCCATCTCCCCCTCGGGCGGGAGGACAGAGACCCAGTACTTC	CAISPSGGRTETQYF
TRBD1	TRBV6-5	TRBJ1-1	few	TGTGCCAGCAGGGGGGACAGTCATTCCACTGAAGCTTTCTTT	CASRGDSHSTEAFF
TRBD2	TRBV11-1	TRBJ2-5	-	TGTGCCAGCAGCGGGGGGAGCGGGAGCGGGGAGACCCAGTACTTC	CASSGGSGSGETQYF
TRBD1	TRBV11-2	TRBJ1-2	once	TGTGCCAGCAGCGTAACAGGGGGAGACTATGGCTACACCTTC	CASSVTGGDYGYTF
TRBD1	TRBV5-1	TRBJ2-2	-	TGCGCCAGCAGCTGGACAGGGGGCAACACCGGGGAGCTGTTTTTT	CASSWTGGNTGELFF
TRBD2	TRBV7-2	TRBJ2-3	-	TGTGCCAGCAGCTTAGGGCTAGCGGGCGGGACAGATACGCAGTATTTT	CASSLGLAGGTDTQYF
-	TRBV5-1	TRBJ2-1	-	TGCGCCAGCAGCCTAAACTCCCGGTACAATGAGCAGTTCTTC	CASSLNSRYNEQFF
-	TRBV4-3	TRBJ2-5	-	TGCGCCAGCAGCCAACGAGTCTGGGAGACCCAGTACTTC	CASSQRVWETQYF
TRBD1	TRBV11-2	TRBJ1-2	few	TGTGCCAGCAGCGTAATTCAGGGGGCCGGTGGCTACACCTTC	CASSVIQGAGGYTF
TRBD1	TRBV24-1	TRBJ2-3	-	TGTGCCACCAGTGACAATTCCGGGACAGGTCCAGATACGCAGTATTTT	CATSDNSGTGPDTQYF
-	TRBV6-2/TRBV6-3	TRBJ1-1	-	TGTGCCAGCACCCCAGGGGCTACCCTGAACACTGAAGCTTTCTTT	CASTPGATLNTEAFF
TRBD1	TRBV3-1/TRBV3-2	TRBJ2-5	once	TGTGCCAGCAGCCTCCTCAGAGCAGGGGGCGTAGAGACCCAGTACTTC	CASSLLRAGGVETQYF
TRBD2	TRBV5-4	TRBJ2-3	-	TGTGCCAGCCAGCGCGGGAGGGCCGCAGATACGCAGTATTTT	CASQRGRAADTQYF
-	TRBV6-6	TRBJ2-5	-	TGTGCCAGCAGTTACTCGTACACCCAAGAGACCCAGTACTTC	CASSYSYTQETQYF
-	TRBV5-1	TRBJ1-2	-	TGCGCCAGCAGCCCCGGGAGGGCTGCAGACTACACCTTC	CASSPGRAADYTF
TRBD1	TRBV18	TRBJ2-3	-	TGTGCCAGCTCAGGACAGGGGGAATGGGATACGCAGTATTTT	CASSGQGEWDTQYF
-	TRBV11-2	TRBJ1-2	-	TGTGCCAGCAGCGCTCGTGCAGGGCCTAGCTATGGCTACACCTTC	CASSARAGPSYGYTF
TRBD1	TRBV6-5	TRBJ1-2	few	TGTGCCAGCATTCGGGACAGGGGAGACTATGGCTACACCTTC	CASIRDRGDYGYTF
-	TRBV4-3	TRBJ1-2	-	TGCGCCAGCAGCCAACCTGAACAGGCGAACAAGGGTGGCTACACCTTC	CASSQPEQANKGGYTF
-	TRBV5-6	TRBJ1-1	-	TGTGCCAGCAGCCTGACAACAGACACTGAAGCTTTCTTT	CASSLTTDTEAFF
TRBD1	TRBV7-9	TRBJ2-7	-	TGTGCCAGCAGCTTCTCCGGGACAGGGGACGAGCAGTACTTC	CASSFSGTGDEQYF
-	TRBV19	TRBJ1-4	-	TGTGCCAGTACCCCCTCCCAACCGGTAAAACTGTTTTTT	CASTPSQPVKLFF
-	TRBV19	TRBJ1-6	few	TGTGCCAGCCAGGGGAGCTCCTATAATTCACCCCTCCACTTT	CASQGSSYNSPLHF
TRBD1	TRBV5-1	TRBJ1-3	-	TGCGCCAGCAGCGACGGGACAGGCAACACCATATATTTT	CASSDGTGNTIYF
TRBD2	TRBV5-4	TRBJ2-3	-	TGTGCCAGCTACCTTGGGGGGGCTAGCGGGGGCTTTACGCAGTATTTT	CASYLGGASGGFTQYF
-	TRBV7-2	TRBJ1-1	-	TGTGCCAGCAGCTCTACGAACATAGCGGGCGCGGTAGCTTTCTTT	CASSSTNIAGAVAFF
-	TRBV18	TRBJ2-2	once	TGTGCCAGCTCATTGGATCCGGGGGGCGCTCAGACCGGGGAGCTGTTTTTT	CASSLDPGGAQTGELFF
-	TRBV21-1	TRBJ2-7	few	TGTGCCACCCCGGGGGTCTCCTACGAGCAGTACTTC	CATPGVSYEQYF
TRBD2	TRBV4-2	TRBJ2-3	-	TGTGCCAGCAGCCAAGCACTAGCGGGAGGGTGGGATACGCAGTATTTT	CASSQALAGGWDTQYF